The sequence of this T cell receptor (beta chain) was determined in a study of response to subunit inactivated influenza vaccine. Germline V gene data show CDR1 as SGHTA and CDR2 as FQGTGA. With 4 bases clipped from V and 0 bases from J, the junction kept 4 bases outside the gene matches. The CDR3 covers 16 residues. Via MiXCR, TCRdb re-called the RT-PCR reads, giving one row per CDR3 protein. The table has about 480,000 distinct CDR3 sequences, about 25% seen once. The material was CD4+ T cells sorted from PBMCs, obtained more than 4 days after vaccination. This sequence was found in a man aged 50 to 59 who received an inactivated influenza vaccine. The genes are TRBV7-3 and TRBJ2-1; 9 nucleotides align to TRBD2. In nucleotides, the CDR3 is TGTGCCAGCAGCTCAGTAGCGGGAGTCTCCTACAATGAGCAGTTCTTC. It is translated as CASSSVAGVSYNEQFF.